Sequencing of this T cell receptor (beta chain) was carried out in a study of blood T cell repertoires in COVID-19. This CDR3 has 14 residues. V lost 3 bases and J lost 7, with 19 bases in between. Germline V CDR1 and CDR2: DFQATT, SNEGSKA (reference sequence). Assay: immunoSEQ multiplex PCR; the TCRdb copy retains only in-frame clones and omits some. Here the sample spans about 81,000 clones, about four fifths being singletons. This clonotype originated in a human donor in a cohort sampled during active COVID-19. This chain joins TRBV20-1 and TRBJ2-7; D is possibly TRBD1 (6 bases). The specimen was peripheral blood. CDR3 protein: CSASGLDRGGEQYF. CDR3 in DNA: TGCAGTGCTAGTGGCTTGGACAGAGGGGGTGAGCAGTACTTC.